This T cell receptor (beta chain) was observed in a study of T cells in Graves' hyperthyroidism and ophthalmopathy. From RNA transcripts, TCR beta CDR3 regions were amplified. An initial round of RT-PCR targeting the TCR CDR3 relied on the HTBI primer set. TCRdb recomputed calls from the multiplex PCR reads with MiXCR, one row per CDR3 protein. The sample holds around 700,000 distinct CDR3 sequences; around 20% are singletons and the top ten take approximately 15%. Germline V gives CDR1 MNHNS, CDR2 SASEGT. V lost 7 bases, J lost 6 bases, and 15 bases lay in between. The CDR3 contains 13 residues. Uncontrolled infection, other autoimmune disease, pregnancy and lactation each barred patients from inclusion.

This sequence was found in a woman in her forties or fifties with Graves' hyperthyroidism that later progressed to Graves' ophthalmopathy. The V and J genes are TRBV6-1 and TRBJ1-2; D might be TRBD1 (5 bases). Sequenced sample: blood. The CDR3 sequence is CASTDRQSNGYTF. In DNA, the CDR3 is TGTGCCAGCACCGACAGACAAAGTAATGGCTACACCTTC.